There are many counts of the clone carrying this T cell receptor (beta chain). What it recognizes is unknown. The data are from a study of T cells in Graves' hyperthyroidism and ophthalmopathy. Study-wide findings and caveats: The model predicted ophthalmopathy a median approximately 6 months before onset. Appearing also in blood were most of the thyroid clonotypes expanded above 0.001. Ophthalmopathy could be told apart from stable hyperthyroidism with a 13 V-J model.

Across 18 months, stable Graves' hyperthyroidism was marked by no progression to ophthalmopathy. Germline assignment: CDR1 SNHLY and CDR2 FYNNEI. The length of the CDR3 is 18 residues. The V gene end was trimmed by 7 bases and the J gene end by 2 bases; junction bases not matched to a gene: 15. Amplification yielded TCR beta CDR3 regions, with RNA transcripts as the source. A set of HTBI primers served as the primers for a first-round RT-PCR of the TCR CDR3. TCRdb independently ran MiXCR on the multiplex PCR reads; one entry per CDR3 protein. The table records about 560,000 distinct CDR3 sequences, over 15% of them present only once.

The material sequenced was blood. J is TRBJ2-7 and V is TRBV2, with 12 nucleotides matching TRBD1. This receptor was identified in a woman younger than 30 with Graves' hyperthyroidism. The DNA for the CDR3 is TGTGCCAGCACCCAGGCCGGGACAGGGGGCGCTAGGACCTACGAGCAGTACTTC. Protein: CASTQAGTGGARTYEQYF.